This T cell receptor (beta chain) came from a study of tumor-infiltrating lymphocytes in primary liver carcinoma. About the research overall: Enrolled patients were male and female, aged 30 to 69 years.

The CDR3 totals 16 residues, both ends included. Germline V gives CDR1 MNHEY, CDR2 SVGAGI. Findings and caveats of the study: Tumor-adjacent and tumor-blood pairs overlapped less than tumor region pairs did. When set against blood, tumors had a significantly higher top-250-clone fraction (p = 0.039).

For this clonotype: Its antigen is as yet unknown. No conserved phenylalanine or tryptophan is present at the end of the CDR3, so a read error is the likely explanation. The DNA is left out, because the CDR3 cannot be placed on it with certainty; the CDR3 is given as TCRdb lists it.

Researchers generated TCR beta cDNA from approximately 500 ng of total RNA, relying on a constant-region primer. Three nested multiplex PCR rounds of slightly modified ARM-PCR generated TCR beta libraries. Both of the initial two PCR rounds ran for approximately 10 cycles and employed TRBV1-TRBV30 forward primers alongside a C-beta reverse primer. TCRdb passed the multiplex PCR reads through MiXCR, listing each CDR3 protein once. The repertoire consists of some 20,000 distinct CDR3 sequences, with roughly 80% occurring once and the leading ten covering about 40%. Extraction of RNA together with DNA used about 17-30 mg of unsorted bulk tissue. Patients underwent resection of primary liver carcinoma.

Sequenced: liver tumor tissue from sampling region 4. Described subset: tumor region T4, right-lateral pole. The V and J genes are TRBV6-5 and TRBJ1-6. The sequence was obtained from a woman aged 25 to 45 with primary liver carcinoma and hepatitis B virus infection. CDR3 residues: CASSKQSAIYNSPLHY.